The 21 T cell receptor beta chains presented below share a single source sample, sequenced in a study of blood T cell repertoires in COVID-19. Profiled with immunoSEQ multiplex PCR; TCRdb holds only in-frame clones, not every one. This table holds about 110,000 clones, roughly four fifths found once. Sequenced material: peripheral blood. These receptors originate from an elderly man with COVID-19, enrolled during active disease.

The chain couples TRBV2 to TRBJ2-1; 7 nucleotides agree with TRBD2. Germline loops: CDR1 SNHLY, CDR2 FYNNEI. CDR3 length equals 15 residues. V was pared by 5 bases and J by 5 bases, with 9 bases of the junction left unmatched. The CDR3 is CASSSRLAADNEQFF. The DNA of the CDR3 is TGTGCCAGCAGTAGTAGGCTAGCGGCCGACAATGAGCAGTTCTTC.

The chain carries TRBV27 and TRBJ1-1; the match to TRBD1 covers 9 bases. The J segment lost 4 bases and the V segment lost 6 bases, leaving 6 bases of the junction unmatched. Germline loops: CDR1 MNHEY, CDR2 SMNVEV (reference sequence). The CDR3 length is 14 residues. The CDR3 DNA reads as TGTGCCAGCAGCCAACAGGGGGCTGGCACTGAAGCTTTCTTT. Amino acid sequence: CASSQQGAGTEAFF.

This sequence joins TRBV15 and TRBJ2-7; maybe TRBD1 (6 bases). CDR1 and CDR2 from the germline V gene are LNHNV and YYDKDF (reference sequence). Trimming shortened V by 9 bases and J by 5 bases, and 17 bases separated the two germline ends. CDR3 length equals 13 residues. CDR3 nucleotides: TGTGCCACGGGGGCCGGGATCATCGACGAGCAGTACTTC. Translated: CATGAGIIDEQYF. Combining the CDR3 with reference TRBV15 and TRBJ2-7 gives the whole variable domain DAMVIQNPRYQVTQFGKPVTLSCSQTLNHNVMYWYQQKSSQAPKLLFHYYDKDFNNEADTPDNFQSRRPNTSFCFLDIRSPGLGDTAMYLCATGAGIIDEQYFGPGTRLTVT.

The chain recombines TRBV19 with TRBJ1-3, with D hard to call. Trimming stripped 3 bases from V and 4 bases from J, with 7 bases between. The CDR3 totals 13 residues. From germline, CDR1 is LNHDA and CDR2 SQIVND (reference sequence). CDR3 coding DNA: TGTGCCAGTAGTATCGGGGTCGGAAACACCATATATTTT. Translation: CASSIGVGNTIYF.

V and J are TRBV11-2 and TRBJ1-3; D call uncertain. Germline values: CDR1 SGHAT, CDR2 FQNNGV. The CDR3 has 13 residues. The V gene lost 2 bases and the J gene lost 2 bases, with 4 bases spanning the gap. CDR3 in DNA: TGTGCCAGCAGCTTAACTACTGGAAACACCATATATTTT. Amino acid sequence: CASSLTTGNTIYF.

This clone was counted a few times. The rearrangement uses TRBV3-1 (or the pseudogene TRBV3-2) and TRBJ2-7; D call uncertain. The germline V gene encodes CDR1 LGHDT and CDR2 YNNKEL (reference sequence). CDR3 size: 16 residues. Trimming took off 0 bases at V and 4 bases at J, with 16 bases between the two ends. The CDR3 protein is CASSQDRTRRSYEQYF. The CDR3 DNA reads TGTGCCAGCAGCCAAGATAGAACACGTCGGAGTTACGAGCAGTACTTC.

The J gene is TRBJ2-5, the V gene TRBV7-2; 7 bases map to TRBD2. V shed 4 bases and J 5 bases; nucleotides not matched to a gene: 1. Germline lookup yields CDR1 SGHTA and CDR2 FQGNSA. The CDR3 is 12 amino acids. CDR3 nucleotide sequence: TGTGCCAGCAGCTGGCGGGGGGAGACCCAGTACTTC. It is translated as CASSWRGETQYF.

In this sample, this clone turned up a few times. The chain is built from TRBV29-1 and TRBJ2-1, with 14 bases that match TRBD2. CDR1 is SQVTM and CDR2 is ANQGSEA in the germline V gene. V was clipped by 6 bases and J by 8 bases; unmatched bases: 18. The CDR3 covers 18 residues. The CDR3 region has the DNA TGCAGCGTGGTCACCGGGACTAGCGGGAGATGGGTCACGTATGAGCAGTTCTTC. Its protein product is CSVVTGTSGRWVTYEQFF.

The CDR3 nucleotides read TGTGCCAGCAGCGTAGCGCTAGCTAATCCTCCCGGGGAGCTGTTTTTT. It encodes CASSVALANPPGELFF. The chain couples TRBV9 to TRBJ2-2; TRBD2 is a possible D gene (5 bases). Germline assignment: CDR1 SGDLS and CDR2 YYNGEE. CDR3 length: 16 residues. The V end lost 0 bases, the J end lost 6 bases, and 15 bases lay between the germline ends.

The chain combines TRBV10-1 with TRBJ1-6; unclear D gene. This CDR3 is built from 13 residues. V dropped 6 bases and J dropped 6 bases, with 9 bases sitting between them. Per the germline V gene, CDR1 is WNHNN and CDR2 is SYGVQD (reference sequence). The CDR3, as DNA: TGCGCCAGCAGGAACAGTAGTAATTCACCCCTCCACTTT. It yields the protein CASRNSSNSPLHF.

The chain joins TRBV2 to TRBJ1-5; a possible D gene is TRBD1 (5 bases). In germline, CDR1 is SNHLY, CDR2 FYNNEI. V lost 3 bases to trimming and J lost 5 bases, with 11 bases between them. The CDR3 loop spans 14 amino acids. CDR3 amino acids: CASSEQRGHQPQHF. The CDR3 DNA reads TGTGCCAGCAGTGAGCAAAGGGGCCATCAGCCCCAGCATTTT.

The rearrangement links TRBV19 to TRBJ1-1, with 7 bases lining up with TRBD1. The CDR3 covers 17 residues. Germline assignment: CDR1 LNHDA and CDR2 SQIVND (reference sequence). Trimming at V came to 3 bases and at J to 3 bases, leaving 13 bases not matched to a gene. In nucleotides, the CDR3 is TGTGCCAGTAGTATCCCCCCCCGACAGGGCGGGGACACTGAAGCTTTCTTT. Translating gives CASSIPPRQGGDTEAFF.

The chain combines TRBV30 with TRBJ1-2, with D uncertain. The CDR3 extends over 13 amino acids. The germline V gene has CDR1 GTSNPN and CDR2 SVGIG (reference sequence). CDR3 DNA sequence: TGTCTTGTATCCCAGGCGACTAACTATGGCTACACCTTC. Translating gives CLVSQATNYGYTF. Based on the CDR3 plus reference TRBV30 and TRBJ1-2, the full variable domain is SQTIHQWPATLVQPVGSPLSLECTVEGTSNPNLYWYRQAAGRGLQLLFYSVGIGQISSEVPQNLSASRPQDRQFILSSKKLLLSDSGFYLCLVSQATNYGYTFGSGTRLTVV.

This clone was recorded a few times. V gene TRBV3-1 (or the pseudogene TRBV3-2) combines with J gene TRBJ1-1; 8 bases fit TRBD1. Per the germline V gene, CDR1 is LGHDT and CDR2 is YNNKEL (reference sequence). The CDR3 is made up of 13 amino acids. The V and J ends lost 9 bases and 5 bases, in that order; junction bases with no gene match: 8. CDR3 sequence: CASQTGAQTEAFF. CDR3 nucleotides: TGTGCCAGTCAGACAGGGGCGCAGACTGAAGCTTTCTTT.

The chain employs TRBV6-1 and TRBJ2-7; TRBD1 agrees at 8 bases. Trimming removed 2 bases from V and 0 bases from J; junction bases left unmatched: 15. The CDR3 has 19 residues. Germline CDR1 reads MNHNS; CDR2 reads SASEGT. The CDR3 DNA follows: TGTGCCAGCAGTGAATTCCCTTGGCGTCTGGGACAGGACTCCTACGAGCAGTACTTC. This encodes CASSEFPWRLGQDSYEQYF.

The chain is built from TRBV24-1 and TRBJ2-5; the match to TRBD1 covers 8 bases. V gave up 12 bases and J gave up 2 bases; unmatched junction bases: 4. Germline V lookup: CDR1 KGHDR, CDR2 SFDVKD. This CDR3 has 12 residues. The CDR3 sequence is CAPRDRQETQYF. Written as DNA, the CDR3 is TGTGCCCCCCGGGACAGGCAAGAGACCCAGTACTTC.

Only a few counts were recorded for this clone. This chain joins TRBV6-5 and TRBJ2-7; 7 positions agree with TRBD2. The V gene end was trimmed by 2 bases and the J gene end by 2 bases; junction bases not matched to a gene: 6. There are 15 residues in the CDR3. From germline, CDR1 is MNHEY and CDR2 SVGAGI. Here the CDR3 DNA reads TGTGCCAGCAGTTACACCGCGGGAGTCCCCTACGAGCAGTACTTC. Amino acids: CASSYTAGVPYEQYF.

CDR3 loop: CASSLLTESNQPQHF. CDR3 nucleotides: TGTGCCAGCAGTTTATTGACAGAGAGCAATCAGCCCCAGCATTTT. The chain uses TRBV28 and TRBJ1-5, with TRBD1 as a possible D gene (5 bases). Germline-derived CDR1 and CDR2 are MDHEN and SYDVKM. Trimming pared 1 base from V and 1 base from J, leaving 8 bases between. The CDR3 runs to 15 residues.

V gene TRBV28 combines with J gene TRBJ1-1, with 8 nucleotides matching TRBD1. Germline CDR1 reads MDHEN; CDR2 reads SYDVKM. The CDR3 spans 16 residues. The junction had 10 bases not matched to a gene; V was cut back by 6 bases and J by 1 base. The chain's CDR3 is CASRPPGQAGNTEAFF. The CDR3 DNA reads TGTGCCAGCAGACCACCGGGACAGGCTGGGAACACTGAAGCTTTCTTT.

The V gene is TRBV4-3, the J gene TRBJ2-1; maybe TRBD2 (6 bases). Germline V lookup: CDR1 LGHNA, CDR2 YSLEER. Trimming took 0 bases from V and 8 from J, leaving 14 bases between them. CDR3 size: 15 residues. In nucleotides, the CDR3 is TGCGCCAGCAGCCAAGAGGCCGGGAGAAGGGATGAGCAGTTCTTC. Amino acids: CASSQEAGRRDEQFF.

The chain has TRBV6-5 and TRBJ1-3; TRBD1 matches at 7 bases. The CDR3 has 15 amino acids. The V segment lost 10 bases and the J segment 2 bases; nucleotides outside the gene matches: 11. Germline CDR1 reads MNHEY; CDR2 reads SVGAGI. DNA of the CDR3: TGTGCCACCTGGAACAGGGGAGCGCCTGGAAACACCATATATTTT. Its translation is CATWNRGAPGNTIYF.